These T cell receptor beta chains were read from a single sample in a study of blood T cell repertoires in COVID-19. This table comes from immunoSEQ multiplex PCR, and its TCRdb copy is limited to in-frame clones, with some not included. The sample contains 150,000 to 200,000 clones, 75% to 90% of which appear only once. The sequenced sample was PBMCs or T cells enriched from blood (not recorded which). Receptors originate from a young woman who had recovered from COVID-19. Both conserved end residues are trimmed from each CDR3. Clone size is stated in some rows and not others, as once, few, many or a class when expanded.

clone_size,v_call,j_call,cdr3_aa
NA,TRBV7-3,TRBJ1-1,ASSLMGIGNTEAF
NA,TRBV29-1,TRBJ2-7,SAGTSGTYEQY
NA,TRBV18,TRBJ2-2,ASSPPGAVSGLNTGELF
NA,TRBV3-1/TRBV3-2,TRBJ1-1,ASSQGPIQNTEAF
once,TRBV25-1,TRBJ1-3,ASSEVGAGNTIY
NA,TRBV10-3,TRBJ1-2,AISENRLRGYT
NA,TRBV27,TRBJ2-1,ASSLSGLARNEQF
NA,TRBV5-8,TRBJ2-5,ASSLGARGLWETQY
NA,TRBV7-9,TRBJ2-3,ASSPTETDTQY
NA,TRBV5-6,TRBJ1-1,ASSSTGGAAEAF
NA,TRBV15,TRBJ2-1,ATSSLQKRASSYNEQF
NA,TRBV7-9,TRBJ1-3,ASSLDYRTSGNTIY
NA,TRBV4-3,TRBJ2-1,ASSQAALSSYNEQF
NA,TRBV18,TRBJ2-1,ASSQLSPGLAIPF
NA,TRBV9,TRBJ1-1,ASGLGTEAF
NA,TRBV6-5,TRBJ2-7,ASSTTSTNEQY
NA,TRBV11-2,TRBJ2-4,ASSLDPENIQY
NA,TRBV11-2,TRBJ2-1,ASSRSGADNEQF
NA,TRBV6-5,TRBJ2-7,ASSYRQTLSYEQY
NA,TRBV6-5,TRBJ2-7,ATIQGARTYEQY
NA,TRBV21-1,TRBJ2-2,ASSKRRKLAGGPGELF
NA,TRBV12-3/TRBV12-4,TRBJ1-1,ASRRAGRTEAF
NA,TRBV7-3,TRBJ2-1,ASSSGYGYNEQF
NA,TRBV30,TRBJ2-3,AWSPGTTDTQY
NA,TRBV18,TRBJ2-2,ASSVADGELF
few,TRBV12-5,TRBJ2-7,ASGPPVAISYEQY
once,TRBV29-1,TRBJ1-2,SVVGGYGYT
NA,TRBV27,TRBJ1-2,ASSPGTVEMLPAGYT
NA,TRBV27,TRBJ1-2,ASSLRQGNGYT
NA,TRBV27,TRBJ1-5,ASSGRGVQPQH
NA,TRBV9,TRBJ1-4,ASSRPGQNEKLF